The 10 T cell receptor beta chains below come from one sample, sequenced in a study of T cells in Graves' hyperthyroidism and ophthalmopathy. Amplification targeted TCR beta CDR3 regions from RNA transcripts. HTBI primers were used for first-round RT-PCR of the TCR CDR3. A single record per CDR3 protein comes from TCRdb applying MiXCR to the multiplex PCR reads. The sample shows about 200,000 distinct CDR3 sequences, 17% of them seen only once. Specimen: blood. The origin of the receptors is a man in his fifties with Graves' hyperthyroidism.

This clonotype was recorded at least ten times. The chain recombines TRBV7-6 with TRBJ2-7; D gene unclear. CDR1 is SGHVS and CDR2 is FNYEAQ in the germline V gene. The CDR3 is 14 residues long. The V gene lost 3 bases and the J gene lost 0 bases, with 9 bases spanning the gap. CDR3 loop: CASSLASSSYEQYF. CDR3 bases: TGTGCCAGCAGCTTGGCTTCGAGCTCCTACGAGCAGTACTTC.

This clonotype was counted ten times or more. The chain uses TRBV11-2 and TRBJ2-1; TRBD2 is a possible D gene (6 bases). The CDR3 consists of 16 residues. The V end was cut by 4 bases, the J end by 0 bases, with 13 bases between. Germline values: CDR1 SGHAT, CDR2 FQNNGV. This CDR3 is CASSSSGTLSYNEQFF. In nucleotides, the CDR3 is TGTGCCAGCAGCTCCTCCGGGACTCTCTCCTACAATGAGCAGTTCTTC.

The chain has TRBV7-8 and TRBJ2-1, with 9 bases matching TRBD1. V lost 2 bases to trimming and J lost 8 bases; unmatched junction nucleotides: 19. Germline CDR1 is SGHVS and CDR2 is FQNEAQ. CDR3 size: 19 residues. The CDR3 bases are TGTGCCAGCAGCTTAATAACAGGGGGCGGAATAGGAGGGAGGGATGAGCAGTTCTTC. Its translation is CASSLITGGGIGGRDEQFF. The full variable domain, in which reference TRBV7-8 and TRBJ2-1 provide the parts outside the CDR3, is GAGVSQSPRYKVAKRGQDVALRCDPISGHVSLFWYQQALGQGPEFLTYFQNEAQLDKSGLPSDRFFAERPEGSVSTLKIQRTQQEDSAVYLCASSLITGGGIGGRDEQFFGPGTRLTVL.

At least ten counts were recorded for this clonotype. The chain's CDR3 is CAWSAAGEQYF. CDR3 DNA: TGTGCCTGGAGTGCGGCGGGGGAGCAGTACTTC. The V call is TRBV30, the J call TRBJ2-7; TRBD2 might be the D (6 bases). This CDR3 comprises 11 residues. CDR1 and CDR2 from the germline V gene are GTSNPN and SVGIG (reference sequence). V dropped 1 base and J dropped 7 bases, with 8 bases sitting between them.

This clonotype was counted between two and nine times. V gene TRBV28 combines with J gene TRBJ2-4; 8 bases match TRBD2. In germline, CDR1 is MDHEN, CDR2 SYDVKM. The CDR3 runs 13 residues. The trim removed 6 bases at V and 5 bases at J, leaving 3 bases unmatched. CDR3 DNA: TGTGCCAGCAGGGGGACTAGTCAAAACATTCAGTACTTC. It yields the protein CASRGTSQNIQYF.

At least ten counts were recorded for this clonotype. The chain uses TRBV28 and TRBJ2-7; D is possibly TRBD2 (5 bases). The germline V and J ends were trimmed by 7 bases and 6 bases, with 16 bases remaining between them. Germline CDR1 reads MDHEN; CDR2 reads SYDVKM. CDR3 size: 13 residues. DNA for the CDR3: TGTGCCAGCAAGAGTAGCGTGACACGCGAGCAGTACTTC. It translates to CASKSSVTREQYF.

Comments on this clonotype: The germline gene is not matched at one end of the junction; a read error may be the cause. This chain connects TRBV30 to TRBJ1-1, with D unclear. This CDR3 contains 13 residues. CDR1 is GTSNPN, CDR2 SVGIG, per germline (reference sequence). The CDR3 region is CAWSWRRNSEAFF. Here the CDR3 DNA reads TGTGCCTGGAGTTGGAGGCGGAACAGTGAAGCTTTCTTT. The full variable domain, rest sourced from reference TRBV30 and TRBJ1-1, is SQTIHQWPATLVQPVGSPLSLECTVEGTSNPNLYWYRQAAGRGLQLLFYSVGIGQISSEVPQNLSASRPQDRQFILSSKKLLLSDSGFYLCAWSWRRNSEAFFGQGTRLTVV.

This clonotype was recorded many times. The rearrangement joins TRBV7-2 to TRBJ1-3, with D possibly matching TRBD1 (5 bases). The CDR3 is made up of 13 amino acids. CDR1 and CDR2 (germline): SGHTA, FQGNSA. Trimming removed 4 bases at V and 4 bases at J, with 8 bases between. CDR3 coding DNA: TGTGCCAGCAGCTACCGACAGGGAAACACCATATATTTT. Translated: CASSYRQGNTIYF.

The V and J genes are TRBV27 and TRBJ2-4, with unresolved D. From germline, CDR1 is MNHEY and CDR2 SMNVEV (reference sequence). Trimming cost V 6 bases and J 1 base, with 1 base left between them. CDR3 length: 11 amino acids. This CDR3 reads CASRAKNIQYF. In nucleotides, the CDR3 is TGTGCCAGCAGGGCCAAAAACATTCAGTACTTC.

This clonotype has ten or more counts. The chain recombines TRBV6-2 or TRBV6-3 with TRBJ2-7; a possible D gene is TRBD1 (5 bases). In germline, CDR1 is MNHEY, CDR2 SVGEGT. The V end was cut by 6 bases, the J end by 2 bases, with 11 bases between. The CDR3 is 13 amino acids. The CDR3: CASRWTSTYEQYF. CDR3 nucleotides: TGTGCCAGCAGGTGGACAAGCACCTACGAGCAGTACTTC.